This record covers a single T cell receptor (beta chain). These data belong to a study of blood T cell repertoires in COVID-19. About the research overall: The samples span acute and convalescent COVID-19 from the United States, Italy and Spain.

Clones were read by immunoSEQ multiplex PCR, and TCRdb kept only the in-frame ones, dropping some. The sample has about 98,000 clones; around 90% are singletons. The CDR3 spans 13 residues. The germline V gene has CDR1 SGHDT and CDR2 YYEEEE. V dropped 3 bases and J dropped 7 bases, with 11 bases sitting between them. The chain is built from TRBV5-6 and TRBJ2-1; tentative D call: TRBD2 (7 bases). Sample: peripheral blood. This TCR was recovered from a man aged 45 to 65 with active COVID-19. The CDR3 loop is CASSSGGRNEQFF. CDR3 sequence (DNA): TGTGCCAGCAGCTCCGGGGGGCGGAATGAGCAGTTCTTC.